The 9 T cell receptor beta chains given below trace back to one sample, sequenced in a study of blood T cell repertoires in COVID-19. The assay was immunoSEQ multiplex PCR, and TCRdb's table has in-frame clones only and misses some. The sample includes 80,000 to 95,000 clones, 85% seen only once; the top ten take 14%. Sequenced material: peripheral blood. The receptors stem from a woman in her 70s with acute or convalescent COVID-19.

The chain employs TRBV9 and TRBJ2-7, with a possible D match to TRBD1 (5 bases). This CDR3 contains 17 residues. The V and J ends lost 3 bases and 0 bases respectively, with 19 bases between them. Looked up from germline, CDR1 is SGDLS and CDR2 is YYNGEE. The CDR3 sequence: CASSGGKRTKSSYEQYV. The CDR3 bases are TGTGCCAGCAGCGGAGGCAAAAGGACAAAGAGCTCCTACGAGCAGTACGTC.

The chain couples TRBV4-1 to TRBJ1-1, with a possible D match to TRBD1 (6 bases). Germline V gives CDR1 MGHRA, CDR2 YSYEKL. The V gene lost 1 base and the J gene lost 4 bases, with 13 bases spanning the gap. The CDR3 is 15 amino acids. The CDR3 sequence: CASSQAGGLGTEAFF. In nucleotides, the CDR3 is TGCGCCAGCAGCCAAGCGGGGGGGCTGGGCACTGAAGCTTTCTTT.

The chain uses TRBV24-1 and TRBJ2-1; the match to TRBD1 covers 8 bases. The CDR3 loop spans 16 amino acids. Germline lookup yields CDR1 KGHDR and CDR2 SFDVKD. Trimming cost V 5 bases and J 4 bases; bases outside gene matches: 9. Here the CDR3 reads CATSGRNRGSYNEQFF. DNA for the CDR3: TGTGCCACCAGTGGGCGGAACAGGGGGTCTTACAATGAGCAGTTCTTC.

This clone was picked up a small number of times. The same CDR3 also results from other DNA sequences found in this sample. The chain employs TRBV25-1 and TRBJ1-5; maybe TRBD1 (6 bases). Germline CDR1 reads MGHDK; CDR2 reads SYGVNS. The V and J ends lost 3 bases and 9 bases respectively, with 9 bases between them. The length of the CDR3 is 12 residues. The CDR3 sequence is CASSEGTRPQHF. CDR3 in DNA: TGTGCCAGCAGTGAGGGGACACGGCCCCAGCATTTT.

In the case of this clone: The limits of the CDR3 on the DNA are not certain, so only TCRdb's listed CDR3 is given. The rearrangement links TRBV7-9 to TRBJ2-7; the table's TRBD2 call for D was not verified on the DNA. Including both end residues, the CDR3 is 16 amino acids long. Per germline, CDR1 SEHNR and CDR2 FQNEAQ (reference sequence). This chain's CDR3 is CAPPATSGTPTSSTSV.

The rearrangement uses TRBV27 and TRBJ1-2; tentative D call: TRBD1 (6 bases). CDR1 MNHEY and CDR2 SMNVEV come from the germline V gene (reference sequence). The CDR3 is 13 amino acids. Trimming stripped 3 bases from V and 5 bases from J, with 10 bases between. The CDR3: CASSFGGSYGYTF. The CDR3 DNA reads as TGTGCCAGCAGTTTTGGGGGCTCTTATGGCTACACCTTC.

The rearrangement joins TRBV9 to TRBJ2-1, with D perhaps matching TRBD2 (6 bases). The V and J ends lost 0 bases and 2 bases respectively, with 12 bases between them. Per the germline V gene, CDR1 is SGDLS and CDR2 is YYNGEE. The CDR3 totals 16 residues. CDR3 region: CASSVGASDTYNEQFF. The CDR3 nucleotides are TGTGCCAGCAGCGTAGGAGCTAGCGACACCTACAATGAGCAGTTCTTC.

The rearrangement links TRBV9 to TRBJ2-3; 8 positions match TRBD2. CDR1 is SGDLS and CDR2 is YYNGEE in the germline V gene. This CDR3 has 16 amino acids. The ends lost 2 bases at V and 3 bases at J; junction bases unmatched: 8. CDR3 sequence reads: CASSVFSGVATDTQYF. CDR3 nucleotide sequence: TGTGCCAGCAGCGTTTTTAGCGGGGTGGCAACAGATACGCAGTATTTT.

The genes are TRBV27 and TRBJ2-3; D might be TRBD2 (6 bases). CDR1 is MNHEY, CDR2 SMNVEV, per germline (reference sequence). This CDR3 spans 16 amino acids. Trimming took off 6 bases at V and 0 bases at J, with 16 bases between the two ends. The CDR3 DNA reads as TGTGCCAGCAGACAACAGCGGGTCGATAGCACAGATACGCAGTATTTT. Its protein is CASRQQRVDSTDTQYF.